These 24 T cell receptor beta chains originate from one sample sequenced in a study of cytomegalovirus exposure and HLA in healthy donors (dated by TCRdb to the late 2010s). Libraries came from the immunoSEQ multiplex PCR assay. For the multiplex PCR, a mixture combining 60 forward primers for TCR Vbeta segments and 13 reverse primers for TCR Jbeta segments was used. Sourced from immuneACCESS, this table was stored by TCRdb with only in-frame sequences that have V and J called. A share of the clones is absent; for the studies checked, an unresolved V gene accounts for under half, and the remainder has no known explanation. The sample records about 100,000 clones, roughly three quarters of which are singletons. The ten top clones hold approximately 4.1% of the sample. Sequencing used PBMCs. The receptors come from a female donor in good health and CMV-seropositive.

This clone was seen a handful of times. The rearrangement links TRBV11-2 to TRBJ2-2; 15 bases map to TRBD2. J was trimmed by 1 base and V by 6 bases; bases with no gene match: 9. The V gene's germline CDR1 is SGHAT and CDR2 FQNNGV. The CDR3 is 19 residues long. The CDR3 DNA reads TGTGCCAGCAGACCCGGACTAGCGGGGGGGCTATGGAACACCGGGGAGCTGTTTTTT. Its protein is CASRPGLAGGLWNTGELFF.

This clone was picked up one time. Other DNA sequences from this sample encode an identical CDR3 as well. The chain is built from TRBV19 and TRBJ1-1, with a possible D match to TRBD1 (5 bases). The CDR3 has 14 amino acids. Trimming cost V 3 bases and J 3 bases, with 11 bases left between them. Germline V gene sequence: CDR1 LNHDA, CDR2 SQIVND (reference sequence). In DNA, the CDR3 is TGTGCCAGTAGTATGGAGGGGCGGGACACTGAAGCTTTCTTT. Amino acids: CASSMEGRDTEAFF.

J is TRBJ1-2 and V is TRBV19, with TRBD1 identical over 12 bases. The CDR3 is made up of 15 amino acids. With V trimmed by 4 bases and J by 7 bases, 7 bases remained unmatched. Germline CDR1 is LNHDA and CDR2 is SQIVND (reference sequence). CDR3 region: CASSTGTGGLGGYTF. The DNA for the CDR3 is TGTGCCAGTAGTACGGGGACAGGGGGCTTAGGTGGCTACACCTTC.

This chain uses TRBV4-2 with TRBJ1-1, with unresolved D. The CDR3 is 11 residues long. In germline, CDR1 is LGHNA, CDR2 YNFKEQ. Trimming took 5 bases from V and 5 from J, leaving 6 bases between them. The CDR3 bases are TGTGCCAGCAGCTCGGGGACTGAAGCTTTCTTT. This sequence encodes CASSSGTEAFF.

The V call is TRBV7-2, the J call TRBJ1-2; 7 bases are a match to TRBD1. Per the germline V gene, CDR1 is SGHTA and CDR2 is FQGNSA. CDR3 length: 14 residues. The V and J ends lost 1 base and 2 bases, in that order; junction bases with no gene match: 1. The CDR3 reads CASSLGGQNYGYTF. The CDR3 nucleotides read TGTGCCAGCAGCTTAGGGGGACAGAACTATGGCTACACCTTC.

This clone has just one count. The V call is TRBV30, the J call TRBJ2-2; weak D call: TRBD1 (6 bases). The CDR3 consists of 17 residues. Trimming cost V 0 bases and J 6 bases, with 20 bases left between them. CDR1 and CDR2 (germline): GTSNPN, SVGIG (reference sequence). The CDR3 loop is CAWSVHLRGRGSGELFF. Here the CDR3 DNA reads TGTGCCTGGAGTGTACACTTGAGGGGGAGAGGGTCCGGGGAGCTGTTTTTT.

The chain joins TRBV6-6 to TRBJ1-5; TRBD1 might be the D (6 bases). The germline gives CDR1 MNHNY, CDR2 SVGAGI (reference sequence). Deletions cut 8 bases from V and 4 bases from J, with 18 bases between. There are 15 residues in the CDR3. The CDR3 region is CASRDQGQMNQPQHF. The DNA of the CDR3 is TGTGCCAGCCGTGACCAGGGACAAATGAATCAGCCCCAGCATTTT.

The chain joins TRBV18 to TRBJ1-2, with D tentatively TRBD1 (6 bases). This CDR3 spans 14 amino acids. Germline-derived CDR1 and CDR2 are KGHSH and LQKENI. V was trimmed by 3 bases and J by 3 bases, leaving 11 bases between them. CDR3 protein: CASSPLRTDYGYTF. CDR3 nucleotide sequence: TGTGCCAGCTCACCTCTTAGGACAGACTATGGCTACACCTTC.

This chain's CDR3 is CASSDAGLAGEGADTQYF. The DNA for the CDR3 is TGTGCCAGCAGTGACGCGGGACTAGCGGGAGAGGGGGCAGATACGCAGTATTTT. The J gene is TRBJ2-3, the V gene TRBV6-4, with 14 bases aligning to TRBD2. The CDR3 totals 18 residues. V was clipped by 2 bases and J by 4 bases; unmatched bases: 8. Germline V lookup: CDR1 MRHNA, CDR2 SNTAGT.

J is TRBJ1-1 and V is TRBV11-3, with D uncertain. Between the trimmed V and J ends, which lost 3 bases and 6 bases, there was a span of 11 bases. The CDR3 is made up of 13 amino acids. In germline, CDR1 is SGHNT, CDR2 YENEEA. The CDR3 nucleotides are TGTGCCAGCAGCTTCGCGGGTTACTCTGAAGCTTTCTTT. Translation gives CASSFAGYSEAFF.

A remark on this clone: The junction departs from the called germline gene at one end, perhaps through a read error. The chain uses TRBV7-9 and TRBJ2-5; D may be TRBD2 (5 bases). CDR1 is SEHNR, CDR2 FQNEAQ, per germline (reference sequence). CDR3 length: 14 residues. The CDR3 reads CASSSRGSGEIQYF. The CDR3 nucleotides are TGTGCCAGTAGCTCCAGAGGGTCCGGGGAGATCCAGTACTTC.

The chain carries TRBV5-4 and TRBJ1-2; D is perhaps TRBD1 (6 bases). This CDR3 is 11 amino acids long. The V end was cut by 10 bases, the J end by 7 bases, with 14 bases between. Looked up from germline, CDR1 is SGHNT and CDR2 is YYREEE (reference sequence). CDR3 nucleotides: TGTGCCTCTCAGGGGAGGGGTGGCTACACCTTC. Protein: CASQGRGGYTF.

The J gene is TRBJ2-2, the V gene TRBV7-2; 9 nucleotides match TRBD1. Germline V gene sequence: CDR1 SGHTA, CDR2 FQGNSA. V lost 6 bases, J lost 8 bases, and 4 bases stayed unmatched. This CDR3 has 13 amino acids. The CDR3 DNA follows: TGTGCCAGCAGGACAGGGGGATCGGGGGAGCTGTTTTTT. This translates into CASRTGGSGELFF.

The rearrangement uses TRBV5-6 and TRBJ1-2; 8 bases map to TRBD1. CDR3 size: 13 residues. The ends lost 2 bases at V and 6 bases at J; junction bases unmatched: 3. Looked up from germline, CDR1 is SGHDT and CDR2 is YYEEEE. CDR3 coding DNA: TGTGCCAGCAGCTTCGACAGGGGTGATGGCTACACCTTC. Amino acids: CASSFDRGDGYTF.

Concerning this clone itself: At one boundary the junction diverges from the germline segment, which might be a read error. The DNA of the CDR3 is TGTGCCAGCAGTGCGATGGTAGGGGCCAACGGCCTGACTTTC. Protein: CASSAMVGANGLTF. The gene calls are TRBV6-4 and TRBJ2-6; tentative D call: TRBD1 (5 bases). This CDR3 has 14 residues. Per germline, CDR1 MRHNA and CDR2 SNTAGT.

The rearrangement links TRBV29-1 to TRBJ2-3; tentative D call: TRBD2 (6 bases). CDR1 is SQVTM and CDR2 is ANQGSEA in the germline V gene. This CDR3 has 15 amino acids. Trimming left V 0 bases short and J 11 bases short, with 21 bases between. CDR3 region: CSVEDPWTGRGGQYF. The CDR3 nucleotides read TGCAGCGTTGAAGACCCTTGGACCGGTCGGGGAGGGCAGTATTTT.

The V gene is TRBV7-8, the J gene TRBJ2-5; 8 nucleotides match TRBD1. The closer fit of TRBJ2-7 to the DNA end suggests the J call may be wrong. The CDR3 sequence is 17 residues long. Germline CDR1 is SGHVS and CDR2 is FQNEAQ. CDR3 protein: CASSYGRNRGAPYEQYF. CDR3 nucleotide sequence: TGTGCCAGCAGCTATGGGCGAAACAGGGGGGCCCCCTACGAGCAGTACTTC.

This chain joins TRBV7-8 and TRBJ1-1; no firm D call. Trimming left V 2 bases short and J 1 base short, with 5 bases between. Germline V gene data show CDR1 as SGHVS and CDR2 as FQNEAQ. The CDR3 has 13 amino acids. The CDR3 spells CASSLYTNTEAFF. DNA for the CDR3: TGTGCCAGCAGCTTATACACGAACACTGAAGCTTTCTTT.

This clone was observed once. The gene calls are TRBV2 and TRBJ2-3, with 10 bases fitting TRBD2. With V trimmed by 6 bases and J by 6 bases, 6 bases remained unmatched. Germline V lookup: CDR1 SNHLY, CDR2 FYNNEI. The CDR3 length is 14 residues. CDR3 DNA sequence: TGTGCCAGCAGAGAGACTAGCGGGCCCGATACGCAGTATTTT. Amino acid sequence: CASRETSGPDTQYF.

This clone showed up just a few times. This chain joins TRBV30 and TRBJ1-6, with D tentatively TRBD1 (6 bases). V dropped 3 bases and J dropped 7 bases, with 19 bases sitting between them. This CDR3 is built from 16 residues. The V gene's germline CDR1 is GTSNPN and CDR2 SVGIG (reference sequence). The CDR3 loop reads CAWRTGTGGVNSPLHF. The CDR3 nucleotides read TGTGCCTGGAGAACAGGGACGGGCGGTGTGAATTCACCCCTCCACTTT.

The chain has TRBV6-5 and TRBJ2-7; 9 positions match TRBD2. The length of the CDR3 is 15 residues. The junction had 6 bases not matched to a gene; V was cut back by 6 bases and J by 0 bases. Germline V gene lookup returns CDR1 MNHEY and CDR2 SVGAGI. CDR3 in DNA: TGTGCCAGCAGCCCCGAGCGGGGGGCCTCCTACGAGCAGTACTTC. Encoded protein: CASSPERGASYEQYF.

The chain carries TRBV19 and TRBJ2-5; TRBD1 matches 8 bases. The closer fit of TRBJ2-7 to the DNA end suggests the J call may be wrong. The CDR3 consists of 19 residues. From germline, CDR1 is LNHDA and CDR2 SQIVND (reference sequence). CDR3 amino acids: CASSLSGTGGHSSSYEQYF. CDR3 DNA: TGTGCCAGTAGCCTCTCCGGGACAGGCGGACATTCCAGCTCCTACGAGCAGTACTTC.

This sequence joins TRBV10-3 and TRBJ2-7, with 8 bases aligning to TRBD1. CDR1 is ENHRY and CDR2 is SYGVKD in the germline V gene. The CDR3 length is 13 residues. The ends lost 6 bases at V and 5 bases at J; junction bases unmatched: 6. In DNA, the CDR3 is TGTGCCATCAGCCACAGGGGGGAGGACGAGCAGTACTTC. Amino acid sequence: CAISHRGEDEQYF.

This chain joins TRBV5-1 and TRBJ2-1; perhaps TRBD2 as D (6 bases). Trimming removed 0 bases from V and 0 bases from J, with 10 bases in between. Per the germline V gene, CDR1 is SGHRS and CDR2 is YFSETQ. This CDR3 spans 16 amino acids. The DNA for the CDR3 is TGCGCCAGCAGCTTGGGTCTCGGGAGCTCCTACAATGAGCAGTTCTTC. It specifies CASSLGLGSSYNEQFF.